Sequencing of this T cell receptor beta chain was carried out in a study of blood T cell repertoires in COVID-19 (dated by TCRdb to 2018 to 2020). Describing the broader study: Samples covering the acute and convalescent phases of COVID-19 were provided by collaborators in the United States, Italy and Spain. The material from the prospective study consisted of cDNA or gDNA derived from T cells, B-cell-depleted T cells, or PBMCs. The dataset comprised deeply sampled blood TCRbeta repertoires from subjects exposed to, actively infected with, or recovered from COVID-19. The repertoires were released in a freely available public database intended as a resource for research on the immune response to SARS-CoV-2. The samples were drawn from two sources: the first 160 participants of the ongoing ImmuneRACE study, and over 950 subjects contributed by 6 global collaborators. Nearly every sample came with metadata listing a de-identified subject ID, COVID-19 status, age in years and sex. Where available, HLA class I and class II types were obtained from metadata supplied by the sample provider rather than from assay-based typing.

To note about this clone: The specificity of this receptor is unknown. Within one base of it there is no much larger clone, and no base qualities were kept.

The CDR3, from cysteine to phenylalanine, totals 16 residues. Only CDR3 DNA is held: 48 bases, read in frame from base 1. V is trimmed back by 3 bases and J by 0 bases, and the junction contains 6 bases that no gene match accounts for. CDR1 LGHDT and CDR2 YNNKEL are derived from the germline V gene (reference sequence). In the prospective study, participants were roughly 18 to 89 years old, resided in 20 to 30 geographic areas of the United States, and were enrolled through a virtual design. In the prospective study, participants were assigned to cohorts based on the clinical history participants reported in a screening survey and a study questionnaire. Recovered participants in ImmuneRACE Cohort 3 were defined by two consecutive negative NP/OP PCR tests, clearance by a healthcare professional, or resolution of symptoms. In the prospective study, mobile phlebotomists collected whole blood, serum and a nasopharyngeal or oropharyngeal swab from each participant. Over a roughly 2-month period, participants in the prospective study had the option of providing additional blood draws and questionnaires. Before DNA extraction, blood samples from the prospective study were shipped at room temperature or frozen.

Overall results and qualifications from the work: The amount of clinical and demographic metadata varied by source and participant and was provided uncurated.

TCRbeta CDR3 regions were amplified from genomic DNA by means of the immunoSEQ Assay, a bias-controlled multiplex PCR. Under the source paper's analysis protocol: Within the assay, amplification of reference gene primers was used to estimate how many nucleated cells each sample contained. Sequence reads were collapsed and filtered to measure the absolute abundance of every unique TCRbeta CDR3 rearrangement. Productive Simpson clonality was computed per sample as the square root of Simpson's diversity index over productive rearrangements. What TCRdb holds here is the immuneACCESS table cut down to in-frame rearrangements. Part of the clones is not present; checked against another copy, under half of the missing clones reflect an unresolved V gene, and the others are unexplained. The DNA gave D and trimming, while V, J and clone size come from that table. This sample is represented by 310,000 or so clones; 85% to 90% of them were singletons. The leading ten clones occupy 8% to 13% of the sample.

The sequence derives from a young woman who had recovered from COVID-19. Sequencing was carried out using PBMCs or T cells enriched from blood (not recorded which). Recombination connected TRBV3-1 (or the pseudogene TRBV3-2) to TRBJ1-1, with 8 junctional bases fitting TRBD1. In nucleotide form, the sequence is TGTGCCAGCAGCCACCGGACAGGGCTCATGAACACTGAAGCTTTCTTT. It codes for CASSHRTGLMNTEAFF.